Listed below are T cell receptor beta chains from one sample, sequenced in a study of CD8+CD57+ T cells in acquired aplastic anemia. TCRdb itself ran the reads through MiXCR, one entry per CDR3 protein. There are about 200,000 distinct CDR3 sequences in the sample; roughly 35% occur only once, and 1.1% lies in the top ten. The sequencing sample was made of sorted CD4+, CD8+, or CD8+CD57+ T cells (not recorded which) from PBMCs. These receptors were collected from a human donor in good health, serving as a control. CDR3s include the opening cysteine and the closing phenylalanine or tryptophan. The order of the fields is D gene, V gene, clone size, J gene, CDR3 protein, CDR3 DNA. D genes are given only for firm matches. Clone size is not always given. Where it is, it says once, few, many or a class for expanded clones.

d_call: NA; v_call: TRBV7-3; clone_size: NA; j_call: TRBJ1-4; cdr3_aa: CASSLRGGEKLFF; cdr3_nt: TGTGCCAGCAGCTTAAGAGGGGGTGAAAAACTGTTTTTT
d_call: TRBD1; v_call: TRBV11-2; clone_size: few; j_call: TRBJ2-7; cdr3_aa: CASSLDRPQQGYYEQYF; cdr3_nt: TGTGCCAGCAGCTTAGATAGGCCCCAACAGGGGTACTACGAGCAGTACTTC
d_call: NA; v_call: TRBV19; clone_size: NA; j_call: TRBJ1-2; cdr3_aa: CASSIGAGALYYGHTF; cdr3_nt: TGTGCCAGTAGTATAGGAGCAGGGGCTCTGTACTATGGCCACACCTTC
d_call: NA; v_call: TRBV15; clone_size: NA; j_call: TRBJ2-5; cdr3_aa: CATSSSGSGKETQYF; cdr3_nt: TGTGCCACCAGCAGCTCAGGGTCAGGGAAAGAGACCCAGTACTTC
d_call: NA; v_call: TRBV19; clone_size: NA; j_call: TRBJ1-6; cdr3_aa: CASSIQLGRGSPLHF; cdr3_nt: TGTGCCAGTAGTATTCAGTTGGGACGGGGTTCACCCCTCCACTTT
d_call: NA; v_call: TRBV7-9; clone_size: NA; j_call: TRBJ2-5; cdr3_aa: CASSLAAYF; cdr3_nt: TGTGCCAGCAGCTTAGCTGCATACTTC
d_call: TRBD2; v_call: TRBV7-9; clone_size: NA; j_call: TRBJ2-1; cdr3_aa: CASSFRLAGGRSSYNEQFF; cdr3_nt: TGTGCCAGCAGCTTTCGACTAGCGGGGGGACGGAGCTCCTACAATGAGCAGTTCTTC
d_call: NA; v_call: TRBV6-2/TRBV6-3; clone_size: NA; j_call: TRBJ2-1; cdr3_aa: CASSPMLQFF; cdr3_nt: TGTGCCAGCAGTCCCATGTTGCAGTTCTTC
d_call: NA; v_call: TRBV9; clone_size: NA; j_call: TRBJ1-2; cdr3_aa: CASSVVQGLNYGYTF; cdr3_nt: TGTGCCAGCAGCGTAGTTCAGGGTCTGAACTATGGCTACACCTTC
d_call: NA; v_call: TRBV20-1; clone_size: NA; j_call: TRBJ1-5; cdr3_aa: CSARDLRTTNQPQHF; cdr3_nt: TGCAGTGCTAGAGATCTCCGGACGACCAATCAGCCCCAGCATTTT
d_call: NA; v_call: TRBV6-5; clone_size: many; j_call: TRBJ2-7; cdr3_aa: CASSYSRSYEQYF; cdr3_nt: TGTGCCAGCAGTTACTCTCGCTCCTACGAGCAGTACTTC
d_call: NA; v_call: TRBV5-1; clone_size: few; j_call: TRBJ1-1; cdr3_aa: CASSSWLAGTEAFF; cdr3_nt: TGCGCCAGCAGTTCCTGGCTGGCGGGGACTGAAGCTTTCTTT
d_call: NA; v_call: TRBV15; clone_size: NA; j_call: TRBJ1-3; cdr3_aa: CATSRGTTTSGNTIYF; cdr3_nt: TGTGCCACCAGCAGAGGGACAACGACCTCTGGAAACACCATATATTTT
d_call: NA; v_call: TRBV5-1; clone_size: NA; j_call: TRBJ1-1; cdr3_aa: CASSLLGGVNTEAFF; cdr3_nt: TGCGCCAGCAGCCTCCTGGGGGGAGTGAACACTGAAGCTTTCTTT
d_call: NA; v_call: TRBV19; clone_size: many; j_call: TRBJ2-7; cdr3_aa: CASSTRTTLSYEQYF; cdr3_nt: TGTGCCAGTAGTACTAGGACTACCCTCTCCTACGAGCAGTACTTC
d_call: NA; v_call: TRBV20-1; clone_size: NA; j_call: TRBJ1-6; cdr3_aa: CSAQDNSPLHF; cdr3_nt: TGCAGTGCTCAAGATAATTCACCCCTCCACTTT
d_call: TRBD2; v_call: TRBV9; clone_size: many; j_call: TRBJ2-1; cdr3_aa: CASSVGGGGLGNEQFF; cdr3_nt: TGTGCCAGCAGCGTAGGGGGCGGGGGGTTAGGGAATGAGCAGTTCTTC